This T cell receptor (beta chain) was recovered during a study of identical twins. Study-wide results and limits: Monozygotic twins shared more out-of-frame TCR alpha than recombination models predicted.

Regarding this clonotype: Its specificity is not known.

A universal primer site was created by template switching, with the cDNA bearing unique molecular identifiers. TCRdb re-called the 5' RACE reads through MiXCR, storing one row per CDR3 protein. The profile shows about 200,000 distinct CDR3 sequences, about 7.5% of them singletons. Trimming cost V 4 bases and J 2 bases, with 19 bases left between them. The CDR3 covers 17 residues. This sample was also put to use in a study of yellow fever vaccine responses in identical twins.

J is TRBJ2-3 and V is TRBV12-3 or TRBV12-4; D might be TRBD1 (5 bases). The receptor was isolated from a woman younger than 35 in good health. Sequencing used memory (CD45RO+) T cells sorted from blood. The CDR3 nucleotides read TGTGCCAGCAGTTCAATCAAGACAGTGGGCAACACAGATACGCAGTATTTT. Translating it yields CASSSIKTVGNTDTQYF.